The rows below give T cell receptor beta chains drawn from one sample of a study of cytomegalovirus exposure and HLA in healthy donors. Using immunoSEQ multiplex PCR, the repertoire was profiled, and TCRdb retains in-frame clones only, with some absent. The sample includes about 140,000 clones, around a tenth seen only once; the top ten take less than 2%. Sequencing was carried out using PBMCs. The source is a male donor in good health and CMV-seronegative. The CDR3 runs from the conserved cysteine through the conserved F or W. Fields, in order: D gene, V gene, J gene, clone size, CDR3 DNA, CDR3 protein. A D gene is named only where the DNA matches it firmly. Size is stated for part of the rows, as once, few or many counts, or as a class when the clone is expanded.

D: .
V: TRBV28
J: TRBJ2-5
size: few
DNA: TGTGCCAGCAGGACTAGCCAAGAGACCCAGTACTTC
CDR3: CASRTSQETQYF

D: TRBD2
V: TRBV19
J: TRBJ2-7
size: few
DNA: TGTGCCAGTAGTGGGGCTAGCGGGGGACCTCCGTACGAGCAGTACTTC
CDR3: CASSGASGGPPYEQYF

D: TRBD1
V: TRBV28
J: TRBJ2-3
size: .
DNA: TGTGCCAGCAGCATGGACAGGAAAATACTCACAGATACGCAGTATTTT
CDR3: CASSMDRKILTDTQYF

D: .
V: TRBV28
J: TRBJ1-3
size: .
DNA: TGTGCCAGCAACCAGGGAGGGGAGGGAAACACCATATATTTT
CDR3: CASNQGGEGNTIYF

D: .
V: TRBV10-1
J: TRBJ1-1
size: .
DNA: TGCGCCAGCAGTGAACAGGACCATGAAGCTTTCTTT
CDR3: CASSEQDHEAFF

D: .
V: TRBV7-9
J: TRBJ2-7
size: once
DNA: TGTGCCAGCAGCCCCCGGGAGCCCTACGAGCAGTACTTC
CDR3: CASSPREPYEQYF

D: .
V: TRBV19
J: TRBJ2-7
size: few
DNA: TGTGCCAGTAGTGCTCAATCGGCGGAGACCTACGAGCAGTACTTC
CDR3: CASSAQSAETYEQYF

D: TRBD1
V: TRBV28
J: TRBJ1-4
size: .
DNA: TGTGCCAGCAGTTTATTGGGACAGGGTGAAAAACTGTTTTTT
CDR3: CASSLLGQGEKLFF

D: TRBD2
V: TRBV30
J: TRBJ2-1
size: .
DNA: TGTGCCTGGAGTGGGCTAGCGGTCACCTCCTACAATGAGCAGTTCTTC
CDR3: CAWSGLAVTSYNEQFF

D: TRBD2
V: TRBV6-5
J: TRBJ2-1
size: few
DNA: TGTGCCAGCAGTTATTTGAGCGGGAGGGTTTACAATGAGCAGTTCTTC
CDR3: CASSYLSGRVYNEQFF

D: .
V: TRBV5-4
J: TRBJ1-1
size: few
DNA: TGTGCCAGCAGCTTGGGGGTAGGGGACACTGAAGCTTTCTTT
CDR3: CASSLGVGDTEAFF

D: TRBD2
V: TRBV9
J: TRBJ2-5
size: few
DNA: TGTGCCAGCAGCGTAGCGGGGGGGCCGGAGACCCAGTACTTC
CDR3: CASSVAGGPETQYF

D: .
V: TRBV29-1
J: TRBJ1-2
size: .
DNA: TGCAGCGTTGAAGATCGAGGCGGGGGCTACACCTTC
CDR3: CSVEDRGGGYTF

D: TRBD1
V: TRBV4-3
J: TRBJ1-1
size: few
DNA: TGCGCCAGCAGCCAGGATCGCGGACAGGCGAACACTGAAGCTTTCTTT
CDR3: CASSQDRGQANTEAFF